Below, 12 T cell receptor beta chains from the same sample are listed, as sequenced in a study of cytomegalovirus exposure and HLA in healthy donors. The PCR employed 60 Vbeta primers together with 13 Jbeta primers. TCRdb's copy holds only in-frame clones and misses some; the assay was immunoSEQ multiplex PCR. Among roughly 90,000 clones listed, around 84% were seen once. Sequencing input: PBMCs. These receptors were taken from a young man in good health and CMV-seronegative.

The V call is TRBV29-1, the J call TRBJ1-6, with D perhaps TRBD1 (5 bases). From germline, CDR1 is SQVTM and CDR2 ANQGSEA. CDR3 length equals 12 residues. Deletions cut 7 bases from V and 15 bases from J, with 19 bases between. CDR3 DNA sequence: TGCAGCGCCTGGGGGGGGACCGCAGGCCTCCACTTT. Amino acids: CSAWGGTAGLHF.

The V gene is TRBV28, the J gene TRBJ1-5; no reliable D call. The length of the CDR3 is 12 residues. Germline CDR1 and CDR2: MDHEN and SYDVKM. Here the CDR3 reads CVSGSNNQPQHF. The CDR3 DNA reads TGTGTAAGCGGAAGTAACAATCAGCCCCAGCATTTT. The variable domain in full, with the rest retrieved from reference TRBV28 and TRBJ1-5, is DVKVTQSSRYLVKRTGEKVFLECVQDMDHENMFWYRQDPGLGLRLIYFSYDVKMKEKGDIPEGYSVSREKKERFSLILESASTNQTSMYLCVSGSNNQPQHFGDGTRLSIL.

This clone came up a few times. In DNA, the CDR3 is TGTGCCAGCAGCCCCGAACCAATGACAGGTAACGAGCAGTACTTC. Encoded protein: CASSPEPMTGNEQYF. This chain links TRBV7-8 with TRBJ2-7; D is perhaps TRBD1 (6 bases). V was pared by 5 bases and J by 5 bases, with 19 bases between. In germline, CDR1 is SGHVS, CDR2 FQNEAQ. The CDR3 spans 15 residues.

CDR3 sequence reads: CASSEDGLGYLGEKLFF. The CDR3 bases are TGTGCCAGCAGTGAGGATGGGCTCGGATACCTTGGTGAAAAACTGTTTTTT. The genes are TRBV25-1 and TRBJ1-4, with D unresolved. CDR3 length equals 17 residues. The V gene's germline CDR1 is MGHDK and CDR2 SYGVNS. V was cut by 3 bases and J by 7 bases, with 21 bases left in between.

The CDR3 sequence: CATLLQRGGATGANVLTF. The DNA for the CDR3 is TGTGCCACCCTACTGCAGAGAGGGGGCGCGACCGGGGCCAACGTCCTGACTTTC. The chain recombines TRBV28 with TRBJ2-6; 7 nucleotides agree with TRBD1. The CDR3 consists of 18 residues. Germline V gives CDR1 MDHEN, CDR2 SYDVKM. Trimming cost V 10 bases and J 4 bases; bases outside gene matches: 19.

This rearrangement joins TRBV10-3 to TRBJ1-5; TRBD1 matches at 10 bases. The germline CDR1 and CDR2 sequences are ENHRY and SYGVKD. V was pared by 2 bases and J by 5 bases, with 9 bases of the junction left unmatched. The CDR3 is 17 residues long. In DNA, the CDR3 is TGTGCCATCAGTGAGACATGGGACAGGGGTTCCTATCAGCCCCAGCATTTT. Translating it yields CAISETWDRGSYQPQHF.

The genes are TRBV9 and TRBJ2-4; the D gene is possibly TRBD2 (6 bases). Germline CDR1 SGDLS, CDR2 YYNGEE. The CDR3 loop spans 15 amino acids. The ends were cut back, 1 base at V and 8 bases at J, with 16 bases in the middle. Here the CDR3 DNA reads TGTGCCAGCAGCGTAAACGGGGCGCGCGGGGACATTCAGTACTTC. As protein: CASSVNGARGDIQYF. Drawing the rest from reference TRBV9 and TRBJ2-4, the complete variable domain is DSGVTQTPKHLITATGQRVTLRCSPRSGDLSVYWYQQSLDQGLQFLIQYYNGEERAKGNILERFSAQQFPDLHSELNLSSLELGDSALYFCASSVNGARGDIQYFGAGTRLSVL.

CDR3 in amino acids: CASSKTSGAAYEQYF. CDR3 bases: TGTGCCAGCAGCAAGACTAGCGGAGCCGCCTACGAGCAGTACTTC. V usage is TRBV5-6 and J usage is TRBJ2-7, with 9 bases that match TRBD2. Germline V gene lookup returns CDR1 SGHDT and CDR2 YYEEEE. V was pared by 4 bases and J by 2 bases, with 7 bases of the junction left unmatched. The CDR3 runs 15 residues.

This rearrangement joins TRBV15 to TRBJ2-7, with 11 bases aligning to TRBD2. The V segment lost 3 bases and the J segment 4 bases; nucleotides outside the gene matches: 8. Per germline, CDR1 LNHNV and CDR2 YYDKDF (reference sequence). The length of the CDR3 is 16 residues. The CDR3, as DNA: TGTGCCACCAGCAGGTCGGCTAGCGGGAGGCTGTACGAGCAGTACTTC. It translates to CATSRSASGRLYEQYF.

The chain combines TRBV14 with TRBJ2-1; 9 bases map to TRBD2. The CDR3 loop spans 15 amino acids. In germline, CDR1 is SGHDN, CDR2 FVKESK. Losses at the gene ends were 2 bases for V and 4 bases for J; bases not matched to a gene: 3. The CDR3 here is CASSQLAGIYNEQFF. Written as DNA, the CDR3 is TGTGCCAGCAGCCAACTAGCGGGAATTTACAATGAGCAGTTCTTC.

This clone was detected once. The rearrangement uses TRBV7-6 and TRBJ2-7, with 7 bases fitting TRBD1. The CDR3 loop spans 14 amino acids. Germline V lookup: CDR1 SGHVS, CDR2 FNYEAQ. J lost 6 bases, V lost 5 bases, and 10 bases had no gene match. CDR3 DNA sequence: TGTGCCAGCAGCACCGCTAAACAGGGGACCGAGCAGTACTTC. Its translation: CASSTAKQGTEQYF.

The rearrangement uses TRBV5-6 and TRBJ1-4; the D gene is possibly TRBD1 (5 bases). V was cut by 2 bases and J by 6 bases, with 14 bases left in between. Germline V gene data show CDR1 as SGHDT and CDR2 as YYEEEE. The CDR3 covers 15 residues. CDR3 coding DNA: TGTGCCAGCAGCTTCACAGGATCGTACGATGAAAAACTGTTTTTT. As protein: CASSFTGSYDEKLFF.